One sample yielded the 9 T cell receptor beta chains listed below, sequenced in a study of cytomegalovirus exposure and HLA in healthy donors. The data were produced by immunoSEQ multiplex PCR, yet TCRdb's version contains in-frame clones alone and is incomplete. The table records 110,000 or so clones, approximately 89% of them present only once. Sequenced material: PBMCs. The receptors originated from a young man in good health and CMV-seronegative.

The chain joins TRBV4-2 to TRBJ1-3, with TRBD1 identical over 8 bases. Germline V lookup: CDR1 LGHNA, CDR2 YNFKEQ. V lost 3 bases, J lost 0 bases, and 7 bases stayed unmatched. This CDR3 has 17 residues. CDR3 nucleotide sequence: TGTGCCAGCAGCCAGGCGCTTGGACAGGGCTCTGGAAACACCATATATTTT. This sequence encodes CASSQALGQGSGNTIYF.

V gene TRBV25-1 combines with J gene TRBJ2-7; the match to TRBD2 covers 7 bases. J lost 6 bases, V lost 0 bases, and 11 bases had no gene match. Germline-derived CDR1 and CDR2 are MGHDK and SYGVNS. The CDR3 is 16 residues long. CDR3 loop: CASSEYAAGVRLEQYF. The CDR3 DNA reads TGTGCCAGCAGTGAATACGCCGCGGGAGTCCGCCTCGAGCAGTACTTC.

The chain combines TRBV5-1 with TRBJ1-3; D is uncertain. With 4 bases removed from V and 0 bases from J, the gap between germline ends came to 8 bases. This CDR3 spans 14 amino acids. The germline gives CDR1 SGHRS, CDR2 YFSETQ. CDR3: CASSPPSSGNTIYF. As DNA, the CDR3 is TGCGCCAGCAGCCCTCCGAGCTCTGGAAACACCATATATTTT.

The sample holds one count of this clone. V is TRBV5-1 and J is TRBJ1-1; D is unresolved. This CDR3 spans 12 amino acids. CDR1 SGHRS and CDR2 YFSETQ come from the germline V gene. The V gene lost 0 bases and the J gene lost 7 bases, with 7 bases spanning the gap. This chain's CDR3 is CASSLGPGEAFF. DNA for the CDR3: TGCGCCAGCAGCTTGGGCCCGGGTGAAGCTTTCTTT. Full variable domain (remainder filled in from reference TRBV5-1 and TRBJ1-1): KAGVTQTPRYLIKTRGQQVTLSCSPISGHRSVSWYQQTPGQGLQFLFEYFSETQRNKGNFPGRFSGRQFSNSRSEMNVSTLELGDSALYLCASSLGPGEAFFGQGTRLTVV.

The chain employs TRBV5-4 and TRBJ2-2; 9 bases match TRBD2. The germline gives CDR1 SGHNT, CDR2 YYREEE (reference sequence). The CDR3 runs to 17 residues. V trimming: 5 bases; J trimming: 3 bases; junction bases outside the gene matches: 11. The CDR3 coding sequence is TGTGCCAGCAGGGGGGGGCCTAGCGGGATCTACACCGGGGAGCTGTTTTTT. Its protein is CASRGGPSGIYTGELFF.

Note on this clone: In the same sample, other DNA sequences code for this CDR3. The chain uses TRBV28 and TRBJ1-1; D may be TRBD1 (5 bases). Germline V lookup: CDR1 MDHEN, CDR2 SYDVKM. The CDR3 consists of 13 residues. The V gene lost 2 bases and the J gene lost 1 base, with 5 bases spanning the gap. The CDR3 spells CASSLGQNTEAFF. The CDR3 DNA follows: TGTGCCAGCAGTTTAGGACAGAACACTGAAGCTTTCTTT.

The table lists this clone with a count of one. V usage is TRBV5-1 and J usage is TRBJ2-1, with TRBD2 identical over 10 bases. The CDR3 runs 15 residues. The V and J ends lost 5 bases and 4 bases, in that order; junction bases with no gene match: 6. Germline-derived CDR1 and CDR2 are SGHRS and YFSETQ. Written as DNA, the CDR3 is TGCGCCAGCAGACAGACTAGCGGGCCTTACAATGAGCAGTTCTTC. It specifies CASRQTSGPYNEQFF.

V is TRBV15 and J is TRBJ1-4; no reliable D call. The CDR3 sequence is 13 residues long. Germline V gene lookup returns CDR1 LNHNV and CDR2 YYDKDF (reference sequence). V was trimmed by 0 bases and J by 11 bases, leaving 10 bases between them. The CDR3 sequence is CATSRDTQVKLFF. The CDR3 DNA reads as TGTGCCACCAGCAGAGATACGCAGGTCAAACTGTTTTTT.

In its sample, this clone was seen a few times. The chain employs TRBV7-9 and TRBJ1-2; TRBD1 matches at 7 bases. The CDR3 spans 12 residues. From germline, CDR1 is SEHNR and CDR2 FQNEAQ (reference sequence). V shed 9 bases, J shed 6 bases, and the junction held 7 bases outside the gene matches. CDR3 in amino acids: CASRDRDHGYTF. CDR3 nucleotide sequence: TGTGCCAGTAGAGACAGGGATCATGGCTACACCTTC.